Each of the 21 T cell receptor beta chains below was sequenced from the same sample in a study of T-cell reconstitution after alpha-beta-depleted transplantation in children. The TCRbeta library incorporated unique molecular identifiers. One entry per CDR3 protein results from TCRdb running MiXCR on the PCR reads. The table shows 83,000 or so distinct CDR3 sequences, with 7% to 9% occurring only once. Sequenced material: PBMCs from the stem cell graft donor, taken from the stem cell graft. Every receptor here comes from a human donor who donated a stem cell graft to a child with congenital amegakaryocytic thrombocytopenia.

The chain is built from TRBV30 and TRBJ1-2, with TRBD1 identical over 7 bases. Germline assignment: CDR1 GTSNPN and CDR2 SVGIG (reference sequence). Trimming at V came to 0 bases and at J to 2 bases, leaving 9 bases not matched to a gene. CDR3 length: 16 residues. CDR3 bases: TGTGCCTGGAGTGTAGATAGAGGGGGCGTAAACTATGGCTACACCTTC. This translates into CAWSVDRGGVNYGYTF.

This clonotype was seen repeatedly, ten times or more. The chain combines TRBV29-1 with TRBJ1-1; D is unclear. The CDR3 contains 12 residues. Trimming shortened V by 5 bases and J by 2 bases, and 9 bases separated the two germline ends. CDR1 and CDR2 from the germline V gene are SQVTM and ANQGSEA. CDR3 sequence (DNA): TGCAGCGTTTCAGACATAAACACTGAAGCTTTCTTT. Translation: CSVSDINTEAFF. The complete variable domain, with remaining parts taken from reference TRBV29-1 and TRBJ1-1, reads SAVISQKPSRDICQRGTSLTIQCQVDSQVTMMFWYRQQPGQSLTLIATANQGSEATYESGFVIDKFPISRPNLTFSTLTVSNMSPEDSSIYLCSVSDINTEAFFGQGTRLTVV.

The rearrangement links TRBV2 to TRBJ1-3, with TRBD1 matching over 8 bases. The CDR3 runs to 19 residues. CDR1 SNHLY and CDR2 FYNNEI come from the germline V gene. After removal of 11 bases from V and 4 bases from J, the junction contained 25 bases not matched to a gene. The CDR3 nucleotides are TGTGCCCGCTGTCCAGCCCTCAGGGGGCTTGTCTTGGGAGGAAACACCATATATTTT. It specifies CARCPALRGLVLGGNTIYF.

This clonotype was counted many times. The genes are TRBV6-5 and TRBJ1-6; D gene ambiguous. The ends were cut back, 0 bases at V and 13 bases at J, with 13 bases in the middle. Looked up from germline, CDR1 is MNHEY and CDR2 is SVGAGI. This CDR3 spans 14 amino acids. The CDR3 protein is CASSYSIRFLPLHF. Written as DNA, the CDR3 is TGTGCCAGCAGTTACTCGATCCGTTTTTTGCCCCTCCACTTT.

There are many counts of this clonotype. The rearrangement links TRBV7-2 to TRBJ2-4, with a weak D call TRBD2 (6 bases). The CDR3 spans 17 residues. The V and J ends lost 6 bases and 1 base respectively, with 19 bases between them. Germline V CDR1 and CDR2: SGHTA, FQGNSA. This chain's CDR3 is CASSPEEGSGAKNIQYF. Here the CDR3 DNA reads TGTGCCAGCAGTCCAGAGGAGGGGAGTGGGGCCAAAAACATTCAGTACTTC. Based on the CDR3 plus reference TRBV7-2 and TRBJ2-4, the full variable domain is GAGVSQSPSNKVTEKGKDVELRCDPISGHTALYWYRQSLGQGLEFLIYFQGNSAPDKSGLPSDRFSAERTGGSVSTLTIQRTQQEDSAVYLCASSPEEGSGAKNIQYFGAGTRLSVL.

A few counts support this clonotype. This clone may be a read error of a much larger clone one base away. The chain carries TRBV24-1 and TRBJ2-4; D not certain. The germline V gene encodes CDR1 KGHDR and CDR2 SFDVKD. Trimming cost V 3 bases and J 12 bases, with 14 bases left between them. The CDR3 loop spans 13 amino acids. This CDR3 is CATSDPDTTSQYF. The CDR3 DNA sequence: TGTGCCACCAGTGATCCTGACACTACAAGTCAGTACTTC.

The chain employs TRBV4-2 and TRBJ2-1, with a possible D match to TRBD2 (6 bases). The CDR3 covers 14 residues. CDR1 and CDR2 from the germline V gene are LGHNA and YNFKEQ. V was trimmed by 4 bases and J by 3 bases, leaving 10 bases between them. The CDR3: CASSPGTLYNEQFF. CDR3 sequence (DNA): TGTGCCAGCAGCCCCGGGACTCTCTACAATGAGCAGTTCTTC.

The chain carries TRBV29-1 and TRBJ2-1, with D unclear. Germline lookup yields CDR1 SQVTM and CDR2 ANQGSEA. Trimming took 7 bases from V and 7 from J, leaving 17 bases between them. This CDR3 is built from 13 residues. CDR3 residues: CSAEPRASNEQFF. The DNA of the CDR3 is TGCAGCGCCGAGCCCAGAGCCTCTAATGAGCAGTTCTTC.

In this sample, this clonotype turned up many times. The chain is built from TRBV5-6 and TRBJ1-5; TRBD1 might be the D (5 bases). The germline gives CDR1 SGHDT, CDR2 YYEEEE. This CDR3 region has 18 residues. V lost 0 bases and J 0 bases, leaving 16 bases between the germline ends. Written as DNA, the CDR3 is TGTGCCAGCAGCTTGGGTTCGTGGGGGAACCCTAGCAATCAGCCCCAGCATTTT. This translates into CASSLGSWGNPSNQPQHF.

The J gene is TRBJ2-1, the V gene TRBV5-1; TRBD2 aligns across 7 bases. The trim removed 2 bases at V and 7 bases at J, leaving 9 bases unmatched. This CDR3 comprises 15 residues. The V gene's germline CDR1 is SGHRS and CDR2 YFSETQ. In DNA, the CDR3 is TGCGCCAGCAGCTTACTGGGGGGGAGTGGGAATGAGCAGTTCTTC. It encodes CASSLLGGSGNEQFF.

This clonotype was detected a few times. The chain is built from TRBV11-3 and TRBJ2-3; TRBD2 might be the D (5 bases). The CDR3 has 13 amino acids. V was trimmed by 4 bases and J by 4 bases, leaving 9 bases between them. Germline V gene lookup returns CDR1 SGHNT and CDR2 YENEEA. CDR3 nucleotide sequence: TGTGCCAGCAGCTCTGGGAGCTCAGATACGCAGTATTTT. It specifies CASSSGSSDTQYF.

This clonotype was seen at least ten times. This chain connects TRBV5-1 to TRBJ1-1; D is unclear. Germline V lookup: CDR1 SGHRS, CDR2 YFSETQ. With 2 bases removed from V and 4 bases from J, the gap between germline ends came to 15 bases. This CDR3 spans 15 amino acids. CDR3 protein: CASSFEGPYGTEAFF. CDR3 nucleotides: TGCGCCAGCAGCTTCGAAGGGCCATATGGCACTGAAGCTTTCTTT.

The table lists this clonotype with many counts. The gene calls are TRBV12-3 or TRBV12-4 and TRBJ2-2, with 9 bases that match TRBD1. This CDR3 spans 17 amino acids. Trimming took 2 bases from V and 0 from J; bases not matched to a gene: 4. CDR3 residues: CASSLYRGLANTGELFF. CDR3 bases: TGTGCCAGCAGTTTATACAGGGGGCTTGCGAACACCGGGGAGCTGTTTTTT.

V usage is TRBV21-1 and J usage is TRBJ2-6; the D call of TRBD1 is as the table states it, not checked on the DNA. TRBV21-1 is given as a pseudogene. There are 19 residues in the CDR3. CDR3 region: CASSRKKGGAGSGANVLTF. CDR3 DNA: TGTGCCAGCAGTCGTAAAAAGGGGGGCGCAGGTTCTGGGGCCAACGTCCTGACTTTC.

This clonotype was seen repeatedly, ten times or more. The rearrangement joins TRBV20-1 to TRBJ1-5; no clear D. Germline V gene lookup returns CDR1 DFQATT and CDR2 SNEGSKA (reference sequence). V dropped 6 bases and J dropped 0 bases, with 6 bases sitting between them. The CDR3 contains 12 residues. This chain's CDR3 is CSATYSNQPQHF. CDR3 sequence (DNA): TGCAGTGCAACCTATAGCAATCAGCCCCAGCATTTT.

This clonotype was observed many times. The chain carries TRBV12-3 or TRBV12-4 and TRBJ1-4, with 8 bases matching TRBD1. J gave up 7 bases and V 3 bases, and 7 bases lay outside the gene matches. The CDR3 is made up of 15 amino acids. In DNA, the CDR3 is TGTGCCAGCAGTTTGAGACAGGGGAAGTCTGAAAAACTGTTTTTT. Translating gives CASSLRQGKSEKLFF.

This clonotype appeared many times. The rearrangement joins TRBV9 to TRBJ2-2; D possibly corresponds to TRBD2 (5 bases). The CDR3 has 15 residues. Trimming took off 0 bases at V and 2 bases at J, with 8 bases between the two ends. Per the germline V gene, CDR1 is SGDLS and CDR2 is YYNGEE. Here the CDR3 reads CASSVAGFNTGELFF. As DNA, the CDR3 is TGTGCCAGCAGCGTAGCGGGGTTTAACACCGGGGAGCTGTTTTTT.

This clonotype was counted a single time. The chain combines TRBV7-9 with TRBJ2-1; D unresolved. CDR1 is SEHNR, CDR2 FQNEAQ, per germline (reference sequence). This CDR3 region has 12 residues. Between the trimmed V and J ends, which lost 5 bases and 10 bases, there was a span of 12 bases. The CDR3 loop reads CASSGQSPEQFF. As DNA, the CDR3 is TGTGCCAGCAGCGGGCAGTCCCCAGAGCAGTTCTTC. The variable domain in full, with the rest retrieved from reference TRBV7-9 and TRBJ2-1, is DTGVSQNPRHKITKRGQNVTFRCDPISEHNRLYWYRQTLGQGPEFLTYFQNEAQLEKSRLLSDRFSAERPKGSFSTLEIQRTEQGDSAMYLCASSGQSPEQFFGPGTRLTVL.

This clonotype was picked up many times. The CDR3 DNA sequence: TGTGCCAGCAGTACCCACACAGATACGCAGTATTTT. It yields the protein CASSTHTDTQYF. The chain combines TRBV12-3 or TRBV12-4 with TRBJ2-3; D gene uncertain. The V end lost 5 bases, the J end lost 2 bases, and 5 bases lay between the germline ends. The CDR3 consists of 12 residues.

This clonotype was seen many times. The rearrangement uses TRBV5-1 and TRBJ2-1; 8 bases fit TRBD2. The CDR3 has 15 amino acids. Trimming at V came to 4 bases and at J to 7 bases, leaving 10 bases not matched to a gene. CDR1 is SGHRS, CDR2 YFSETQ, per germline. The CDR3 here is CASSPSAGVTNEQFF. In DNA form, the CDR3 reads TGCGCCAGCAGCCCTTCAGCGGGAGTAACAAATGAGCAGTTCTTC.

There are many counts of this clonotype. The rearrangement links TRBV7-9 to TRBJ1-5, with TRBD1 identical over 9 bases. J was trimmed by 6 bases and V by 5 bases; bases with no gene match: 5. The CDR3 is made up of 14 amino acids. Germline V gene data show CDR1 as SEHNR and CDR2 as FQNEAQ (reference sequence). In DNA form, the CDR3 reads TGTGCCAGCAGCAAAACAGGGGGCCCTCAGCCCCAGCATTTT. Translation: CASSKTGGPQPQHF.